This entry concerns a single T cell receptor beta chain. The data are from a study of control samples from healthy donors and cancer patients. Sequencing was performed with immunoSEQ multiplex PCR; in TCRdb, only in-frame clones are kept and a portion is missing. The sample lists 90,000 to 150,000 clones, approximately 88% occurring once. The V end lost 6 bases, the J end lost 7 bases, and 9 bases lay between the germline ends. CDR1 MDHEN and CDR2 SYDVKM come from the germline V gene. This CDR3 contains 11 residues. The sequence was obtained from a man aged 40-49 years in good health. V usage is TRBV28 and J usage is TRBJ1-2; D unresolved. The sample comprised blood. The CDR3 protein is CASRGDIGYTF. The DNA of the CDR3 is TGTGCCAGCAGGGGCGATATTGGCTACACCTTC.